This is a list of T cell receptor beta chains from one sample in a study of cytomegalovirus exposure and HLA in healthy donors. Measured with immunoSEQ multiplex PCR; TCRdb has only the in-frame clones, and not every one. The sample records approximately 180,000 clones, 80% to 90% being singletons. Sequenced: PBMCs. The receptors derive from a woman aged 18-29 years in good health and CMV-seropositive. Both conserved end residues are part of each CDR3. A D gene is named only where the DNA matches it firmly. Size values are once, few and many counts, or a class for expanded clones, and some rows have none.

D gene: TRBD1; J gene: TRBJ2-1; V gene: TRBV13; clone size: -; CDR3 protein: CASSLQGDNEQFF; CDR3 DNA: TGTGCCAGCAGCCTACAGGGGGACAATGAGCAGTTCTTC
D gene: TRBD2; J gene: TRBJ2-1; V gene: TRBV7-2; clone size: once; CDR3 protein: CASSTSGGNYNEQFF; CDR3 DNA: TGTGCCAGCAGCACTAGCGGGGGGAACTACAATGAGCAGTTCTTC
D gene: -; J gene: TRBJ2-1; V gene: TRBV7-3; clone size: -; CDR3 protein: CASSLRHLYNEQFF; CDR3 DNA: TGTGCCAGCAGCTTAAGGCACCTCTACAATGAGCAGTTCTTC
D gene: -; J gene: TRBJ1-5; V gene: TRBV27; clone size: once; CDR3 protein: CASSLLGGSNQPQHF; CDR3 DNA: TGTGCCAGCAGTTTACTAGGCGGTAGCAATCAGCCCCAGCATTTT
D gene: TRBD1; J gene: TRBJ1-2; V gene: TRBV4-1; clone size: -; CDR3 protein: CASRHPGQGFLDGYTF; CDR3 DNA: TGCGCCAGCAGACACCCGGGACAGGGGTTTTTGGATGGCTACACCTTC
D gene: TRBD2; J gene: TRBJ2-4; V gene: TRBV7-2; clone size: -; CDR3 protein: CASSSGGWFQAKNIQYF; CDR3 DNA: TGTGCCAGCAGCTCCGGGGGGTGGTTCCAAGCCAAAAACATTCAGTACTTC
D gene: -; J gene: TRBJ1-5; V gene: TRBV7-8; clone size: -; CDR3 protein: CASSPGGHSPGFNQPQHF; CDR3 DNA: TGTGCCAGCAGCCCGGGGGGACACTCCCCGGGGTTCAATCAGCCCCAGCATTTT
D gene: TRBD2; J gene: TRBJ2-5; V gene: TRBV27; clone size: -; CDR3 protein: CASSFAAGGKETQYF; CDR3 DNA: TGTGCCAGCAGTTTCGCAGCGGGGGGGAAAGAGACCCAGTACTTC
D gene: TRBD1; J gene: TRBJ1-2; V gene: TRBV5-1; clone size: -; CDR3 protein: CASSQGDREGGYTF; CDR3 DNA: TGCGCCAGCAGCCAAGGGGACAGGGAAGGTGGCTACACCTTC
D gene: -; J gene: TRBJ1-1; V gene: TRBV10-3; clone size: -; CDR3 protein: CAISQTGPLNTEAFF; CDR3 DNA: TGTGCCATCAGCCAGACAGGACCGCTGAACACTGAAGCTTTCTTT
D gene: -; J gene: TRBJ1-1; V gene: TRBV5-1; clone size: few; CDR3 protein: CASSSGQKTEAFF; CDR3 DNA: TGCGCCAGCAGCTCCGGACAGAAGACTGAAGCTTTCTTT
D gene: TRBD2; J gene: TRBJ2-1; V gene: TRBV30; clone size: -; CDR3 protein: CAWSVSGAYNEQFF; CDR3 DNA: TGTGCCTGGAGTGTGAGCGGGGCCTACAATGAGCAGTTCTTC
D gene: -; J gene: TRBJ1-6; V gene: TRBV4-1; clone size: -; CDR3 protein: CASSQGSSSPLHF; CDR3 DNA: TGCGCCAGCAGCCAAGGATCTAGCTCACCCCTCCACTTT
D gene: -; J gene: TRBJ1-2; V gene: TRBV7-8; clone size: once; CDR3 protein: CASSLNHRVGGYTF; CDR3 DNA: TGTGCCAGCAGCTTAAATCACAGGGTGGGTGGCTACACCTTC
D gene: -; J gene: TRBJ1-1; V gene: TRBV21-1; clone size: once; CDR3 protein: CASSKASLGWASNTEAFF; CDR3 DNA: TGTGCCAGCAGCAAAGCCAGTTTGGGTTGGGCCTCGAACACTGAAGCTTTCTTT
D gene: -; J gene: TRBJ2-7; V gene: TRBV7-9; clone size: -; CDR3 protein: CASFTGQGYEQYF; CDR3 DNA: TGTGCCAGCTTTACAGGTCAGGGCTACGAGCAGTACTTC
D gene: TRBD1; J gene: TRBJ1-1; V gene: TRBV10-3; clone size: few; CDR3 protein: CAISDRDRANTEAFF; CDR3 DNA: TGTGCCATCAGTGATAGGGACAGGGCGAACACTGAAGCTTTCTTT
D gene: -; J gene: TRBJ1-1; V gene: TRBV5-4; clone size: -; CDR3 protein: CASSLDDTVTEAFF; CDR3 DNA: TGTGCCAGCAGCCTTGACGACACGGTCACTGAAGCTTTCTTT
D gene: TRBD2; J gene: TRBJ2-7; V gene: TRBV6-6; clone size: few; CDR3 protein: CASSRGGANYEQYF; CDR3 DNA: TGTGCCAGCAGTCGGGGGGGGGCGAACTACGAGCAGTACTTC
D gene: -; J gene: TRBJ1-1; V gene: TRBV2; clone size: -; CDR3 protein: CASSAQRGSEAFF; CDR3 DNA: TGTGCCAGCAGCGCTCAACGAGGTTCTGAAGCTTTCTTT
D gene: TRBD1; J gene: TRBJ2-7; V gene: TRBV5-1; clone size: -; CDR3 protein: CASRPGQVSWEQYF; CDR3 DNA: TGCGCCAGCAGACCCGGACAGGTTTCTTGGGAGCAGTACTTC
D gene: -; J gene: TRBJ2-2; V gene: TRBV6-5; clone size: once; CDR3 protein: CASSPWGANTGELFF; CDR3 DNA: TGTGCCAGCAGTCCGTGGGGGGCGAACACCGGGGAGCTGTTTTTT
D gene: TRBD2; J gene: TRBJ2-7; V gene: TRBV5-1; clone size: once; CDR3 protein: CASSTGATSGAYWYF; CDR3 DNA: TGCGCCAGCAGCACAGGAGCGACTAGCGGGGCCTACTGGTACTTC